A selection of T cell receptor beta chains follows, all from one sample in a study of blood T cell repertoires in COVID-19. The table came from immunoSEQ multiplex PCR; TCRdb's copy has only in-frame clones and leaves some out. The table shows about 73,000 clones, with 70% to 85% occurring only once. Sequencing was carried out using peripheral blood. Source of these receptors: a woman aged 60-75 years with acute or convalescent COVID-19. CDR3s include the opening cysteine and the closing phenylalanine or tryptophan. The order of the fields is V gene, D gene, J gene, clone size, CDR3 protein, CDR3 DNA. The D gene is left open where the match is weak. Size is omitted from some rows. Given values are once, few, many or a class for expanded clones.

v_gene: TRBV6-5; d_gene: TRBD2; j_gene: TRBJ2-2; abundance: .; CDR3aa: CASFSSGGTGELFF; CDR3nt: TGTGCCAGCTTCTCCAGCGGGGGCACCGGGGAGCTGTTTTTT
v_gene: TRBV19; d_gene: .; j_gene: TRBJ1-6; abundance: .; CDR3aa: CASSIVSGSPNSPLHF; CDR3nt: TGTGCCAGTAGTATAGTGAGTGGGAGCCCAAATTCACCCCTCCACTTT
v_gene: TRBV3-1/TRBV3-2; d_gene: TRBD2; j_gene: TRBJ2-3; abundance: .; CDR3aa: CASSPRTSGSTDTQYF; CDR3nt: TGTGCCAGCAGCCCCAGGACTAGCGGGAGCACAGATACGCAGTATTTT
v_gene: TRBV19; d_gene: TRBD1; j_gene: TRBJ2-3; abundance: few; CDR3aa: CASVGGQGSDTQYF; CDR3nt: TGTGCCAGTGTGGGGGGACAGGGGTCAGATACGCAGTATTTT
v_gene: TRBV5-1; d_gene: .; j_gene: TRBJ1-1; abundance: .; CDR3aa: CASRVRTGQRLNTEAFF; CDR3nt: TGCGCCAGCAGGGTTCGTACTGGTCAACGATTGAACACTGAAGCTTTCTTT
v_gene: TRBV5-6; d_gene: .; j_gene: TRBJ1-2; abundance: few; CDR3aa: CASSLSNQDFYGYTF; CDR3nt: TGTGCCAGCAGCTTGAGTAACCAGGATTTCTATGGCTACACCTTC
v_gene: TRBV5-1; d_gene: TRBD2; j_gene: TRBJ2-3; abundance: .; CDR3aa: CASSLVTGTRSSDTQYF; CDR3nt: TGCGCCAGCAGCTTGGTTACCGGGACTAGGTCTTCTGATACGCAGTATTTT
v_gene: TRBV5-4; d_gene: TRBD1; j_gene: TRBJ2-1; abundance: .; CDR3aa: CASSSGTGIEQFF; CDR3nt: TGTGCCAGCAGCTCCGGGACAGGGATTGAGCAGTTCTTC
v_gene: TRBV7-6; d_gene: TRBD2; j_gene: TRBJ2-5; abundance: .; CDR3aa: CASGRGLAGGQETQYF; CDR3nt: TGTGCCAGCGGACGGGGACTAGCGGGGGGACAAGAGACCCAGTACTTC
v_gene: TRBV7-2; d_gene: TRBD1; j_gene: TRBJ1-1; abundance: .; CDR3aa: CASSGFRDRGGEAFF; CDR3nt: TGTGCCAGCAGCGGATTCCGGGACAGAGGGGGCGAAGCTTTCTTT
v_gene: TRBV30; d_gene: .; j_gene: TRBJ1-1; abundance: .; CDR3aa: CAWSVGGFTLEAFF; CDR3nt: TGTGCCTGGAGTGTGGGGGGGTTCACTTTGGAAGCTTTCTTT
v_gene: TRBV19; d_gene: .; j_gene: TRBJ1-4; abundance: .; CDR3aa: CASSKEDATNEKLFF; CDR3nt: TGTGCCAGTAGTAAGGAGGATGCAACTAATGAAAAACTGTTTTTT
v_gene: TRBV9; d_gene: TRBD2; j_gene: TRBJ2-3; abundance: .; CDR3aa: CASSRTSGSALITDTQYF; CDR3nt: TGTGCCAGCAGTCGGACTAGCGGGAGCGCCTTAATCACAGATACGCAGTATTTT
v_gene: TRBV5-6; d_gene: .; j_gene: TRBJ2-4; abundance: .; CDR3aa: CASRIRGASKNIQYF; CDR3nt: TGTGCCAGCAGGATTCGGGGGGCGTCCAAAAACATTCAGTACTTC
v_gene: TRBV9; d_gene: .; j_gene: TRBJ2-3; abundance: .; CDR3aa: CASSVQGFTDTQYF; CDR3nt: TGTGCCAGCAGCGTACAGGGGTTCACAGATACGCAGTATTTT
v_gene: TRBV10-3; d_gene: TRBD1; j_gene: TRBJ2-2; abundance: .; CDR3aa: CAISGTDTGELFF; CDR3nt: TGTGCCATCAGCGGGACAGACACCGGGGAGCTGTTTTTT
v_gene: TRBV7-5; d_gene: .; j_gene: TRBJ1-1; abundance: .; CDR3aa: CARSLFRGVTEAFF; CDR3nt: TGTGCCAGAAGCTTATTCAGGGGGGTCACTGAAGCTTTCTTT
v_gene: TRBV29-1; d_gene: TRBD1; j_gene: TRBJ1-1; abundance: .; CDR3aa: CSVKRTGVYAEAFF; CDR3nt: TGCAGCGTTAAACGGACAGGGGTGTACGCTGAAGCTTTCTTT
v_gene: TRBV7-3; d_gene: TRBD2; j_gene: TRBJ2-3; abundance: .; CDR3aa: CASSLASGRPDTQYF; CDR3nt: TGTGCCAGCAGCTTAGCAAGCGGGAGGCCAGATACGCAGTATTTT
v_gene: TRBV20-1; d_gene: .; j_gene: TRBJ2-7; abundance: .; CDR3aa: CSAKQGNEQYF; CDR3nt: TGCAGTGCGAAACAGGGTAACGAGCAGTACTTC
v_gene: TRBV5-6; d_gene: .; j_gene: TRBJ2-7; abundance: .; CDR3aa: CASSVLYQDSGEAYEQYF; CDR3nt: TGTGCCAGCAGCGTGCTCTACCAGGACAGCGGGGAGGCCTACGAGCAGTACTTC
v_gene: TRBV2; d_gene: .; j_gene: TRBJ1-2; abundance: .; CDR3aa: CASSETGFTTNYGYTF; CDR3nt: TGTGCCAGCAGTGAAACGGGGTTTACAACTAACTATGGCTACACCTTC
v_gene: TRBV7-9; d_gene: TRBD2; j_gene: TRBJ2-2; abundance: .; CDR3aa: CASSLPGASGRVRTGELFF; CDR3nt: TGTGCCAGCAGCCTCCCGGGGGCTAGCGGGAGGGTCCGCACCGGGGAGCTGTTTTTT
v_gene: TRBV9; d_gene: .; j_gene: TRBJ1-3; abundance: .; CDR3aa: CASSVYHSGNTIYF; CDR3nt: TGTGCCAGCAGCGTATATCACAGTGGAAACACCATATATTTT
v_gene: TRBV2; d_gene: TRBD1; j_gene: TRBJ1-6; abundance: .; CDR3aa: CASNQEGTGEFGSPLHF; CDR3nt: TGTGCCAGCAACCAGGAGGGGACAGGGGAATTTGGTTCACCCCTCCACTTT
v_gene: TRBV11-3; d_gene: .; j_gene: TRBJ2-3; abundance: .; CDR3aa: CASSLDGLSTDTQYF; CDR3nt: TGTGCCAGCAGCTTAGACGGACTGTCCACAGATACGCAGTATTTT
v_gene: TRBV19; d_gene: TRBD1; j_gene: TRBJ1-6; abundance: .; CDR3aa: CASSTGQGLRGSPLHF; CDR3nt: TGTGCCAGTAGTACAGGACAGGGTTTGAGAGGATCACCCCTCCACTTT
v_gene: TRBV9; d_gene: TRBD2; j_gene: TRBJ2-2; abundance: .; CDR3aa: CASSVAPASGRNTGELFF; CDR3nt: TGTGCCAGCAGCGTAGCACCGGCTAGCGGTAGGAACACCGGGGAGCTGTTTTTT
v_gene: TRBV7-9; d_gene: TRBD2; j_gene: TRBJ2-1; abundance: .; CDR3aa: CASSTSGSSGYEQFF; CDR3nt: TGTGCCAGCAGCACTAGCGGATCCTCGGGGTATGAGCAGTTCTTC
v_gene: TRBV3-1/TRBV3-2; d_gene: TRBD1; j_gene: TRBJ1-1; abundance: once; CDR3aa: CASSPFPGGTEAFF; CDR3nt: TGTGCCAGCAGCCCCTTCCCAGGGGGCACTGAAGCTTTCTTT
v_gene: TRBV18; d_gene: .; j_gene: TRBJ2-7; abundance: few; CDR3aa: CASSPPTASYEQYF; CDR3nt: TGTGCCAGCTCACCACCGACAGCAAGTTACGAGCAGTACTTC